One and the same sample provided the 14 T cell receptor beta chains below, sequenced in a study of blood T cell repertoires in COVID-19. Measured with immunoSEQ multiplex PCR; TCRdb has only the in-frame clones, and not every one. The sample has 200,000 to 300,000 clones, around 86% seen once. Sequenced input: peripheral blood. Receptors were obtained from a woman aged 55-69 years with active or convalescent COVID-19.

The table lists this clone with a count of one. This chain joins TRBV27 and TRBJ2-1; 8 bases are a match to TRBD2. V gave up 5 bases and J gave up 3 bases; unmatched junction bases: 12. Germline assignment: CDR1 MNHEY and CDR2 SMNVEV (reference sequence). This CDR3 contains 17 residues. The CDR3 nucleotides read TGTGCCAGCAGTCCCCGGGGGGGTGGAGGTATCTACAATGAGCAGTTCTTC. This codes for CASSPRGGGGIYNEQFF.

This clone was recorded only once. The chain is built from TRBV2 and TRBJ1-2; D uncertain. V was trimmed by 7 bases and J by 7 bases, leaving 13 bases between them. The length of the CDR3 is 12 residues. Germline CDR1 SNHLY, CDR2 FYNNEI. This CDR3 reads CASNSGIGGYTF. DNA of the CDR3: TGTGCCAGCAATTCGGGGATAGGTGGCTACACCTTC.

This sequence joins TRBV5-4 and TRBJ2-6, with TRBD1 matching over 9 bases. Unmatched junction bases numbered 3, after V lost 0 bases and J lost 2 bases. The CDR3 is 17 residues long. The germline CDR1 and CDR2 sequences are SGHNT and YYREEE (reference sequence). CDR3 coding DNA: TGTGCCAGCAGCTTGGGGGGACAGGGTACTGGGGCCAACGTCCTGACTTTC. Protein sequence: CASSLGGQGTGANVLTF.

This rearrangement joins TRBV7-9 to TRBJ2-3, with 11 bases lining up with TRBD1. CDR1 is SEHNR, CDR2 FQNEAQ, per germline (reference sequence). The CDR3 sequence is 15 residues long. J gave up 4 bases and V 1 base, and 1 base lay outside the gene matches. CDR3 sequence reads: CASSLGTGGADTQYF. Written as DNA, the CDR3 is TGTGCCAGCAGCTTAGGGACAGGGGGCGCAGATACGCAGTATTTT. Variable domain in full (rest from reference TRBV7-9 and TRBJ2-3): DTGVSQNPRHKITKRGQNVTFRCDPISEHNRLYWYRQTLGQGPEFLTYFQNEAQLEKSRLLSDRFSAERPKGSFSTLEIQRTEQGDSAMYLCASSLGTGGADTQYFGPGTRLTVL.

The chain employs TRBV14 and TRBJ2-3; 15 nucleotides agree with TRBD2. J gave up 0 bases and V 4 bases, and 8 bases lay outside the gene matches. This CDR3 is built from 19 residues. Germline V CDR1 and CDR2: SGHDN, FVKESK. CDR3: CASSPGLAGGYLSTDTQYF. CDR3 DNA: TGTGCCAGCAGCCCAGGACTAGCGGGGGGGTATCTAAGCACAGATACGCAGTATTTT.

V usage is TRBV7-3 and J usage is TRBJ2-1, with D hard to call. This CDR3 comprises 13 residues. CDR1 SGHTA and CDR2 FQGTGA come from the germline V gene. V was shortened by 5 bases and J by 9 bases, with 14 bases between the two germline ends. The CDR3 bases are TGTGCCAGCAGCCAACTTCTTGGCGGTGAGCAGTTCTTC. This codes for CASSQLLGGEQFF. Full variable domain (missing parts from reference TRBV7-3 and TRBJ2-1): GAGVSQTPSNKVTEKGKYVELRCDPISGHTALYWYRQSLGQGPEFLIYFQGTGAADDSGLPNDRFFAVRPEGSVSTLKIQRTERGDSAVYLCASSQLLGGEQFFGPGTRLTVL.

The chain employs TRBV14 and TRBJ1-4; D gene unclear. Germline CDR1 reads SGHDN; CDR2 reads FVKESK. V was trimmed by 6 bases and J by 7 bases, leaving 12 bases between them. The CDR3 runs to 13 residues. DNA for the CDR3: TGTGCCAGCAGGGTGTCTCCGAGTGAAAAACTGTTTTTT. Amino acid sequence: CASRVSPSEKLFF.

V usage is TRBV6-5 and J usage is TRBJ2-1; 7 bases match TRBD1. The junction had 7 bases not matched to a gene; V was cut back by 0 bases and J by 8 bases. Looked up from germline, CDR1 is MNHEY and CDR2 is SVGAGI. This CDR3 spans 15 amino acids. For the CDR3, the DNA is TGTGCCAGCAGTTACTCGACAGGGTCTTACGATGAGCAGTTCTTC. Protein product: CASSYSTGSYDEQFF.

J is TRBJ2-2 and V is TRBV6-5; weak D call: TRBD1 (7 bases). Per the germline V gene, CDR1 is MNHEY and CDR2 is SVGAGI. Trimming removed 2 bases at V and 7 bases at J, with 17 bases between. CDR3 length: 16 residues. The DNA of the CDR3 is TGTGCCAGCAGTTACGGTCAGGGGGGTTTCGGCGGGGAGCTGTTTTTT. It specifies CASSYGQGGFGGELFF.

The CDR3 loop reads CASSLQELAGTPRERYF. The CDR3 DNA reads as TGTGCCAGCAGCTTACAAGAACTAGCGGGGACACCTCGGGAAAGGTACTTC. The chain has TRBV7-2 and TRBJ2-5; 10 bases map to TRBD2. The junction had 19 bases not matched to a gene; V was cut back by 2 bases and J by 13 bases. Germline assignment: CDR1 SGHTA and CDR2 FQGNSA. The CDR3 is made up of 17 amino acids.

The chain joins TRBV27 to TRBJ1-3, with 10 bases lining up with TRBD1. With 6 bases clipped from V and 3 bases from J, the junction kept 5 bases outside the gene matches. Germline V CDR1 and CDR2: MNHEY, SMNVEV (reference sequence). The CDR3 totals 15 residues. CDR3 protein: CASRATGGYGNTIYF. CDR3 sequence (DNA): TGTGCCAGCAGGGCGACAGGGGGCTATGGAAACACCATATATTTT.

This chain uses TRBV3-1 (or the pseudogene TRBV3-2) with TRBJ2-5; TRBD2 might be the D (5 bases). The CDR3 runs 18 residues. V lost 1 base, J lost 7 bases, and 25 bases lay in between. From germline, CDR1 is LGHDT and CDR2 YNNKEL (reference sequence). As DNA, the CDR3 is TGTGCCAGCAGCCAAGGTACCCCCCGGGCGGGTACAAGATGGACCCAGTACTTC. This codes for CASSQGTPRAGTRWTQYF.

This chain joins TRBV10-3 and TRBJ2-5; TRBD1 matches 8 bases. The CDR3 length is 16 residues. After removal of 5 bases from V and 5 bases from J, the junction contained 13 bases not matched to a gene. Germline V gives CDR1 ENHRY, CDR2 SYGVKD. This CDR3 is CAISYQSPGQEETQYF. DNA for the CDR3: TGTGCCATCAGTTACCAAAGTCCGGGACAGGAGGAGACCCAGTACTTC.

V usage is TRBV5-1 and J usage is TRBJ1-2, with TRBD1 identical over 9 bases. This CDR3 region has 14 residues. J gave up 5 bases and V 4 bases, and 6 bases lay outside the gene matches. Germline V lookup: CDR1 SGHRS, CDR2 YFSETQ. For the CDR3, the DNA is TGCGCCAGCAGCCAGGCGGGACAGGGTTATGGCTACACCTTC. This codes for CASSQAGQGYGYTF.